This is a list of T cell receptor beta chains from one sample in a study of post-analysis software for immune sequencing data. TCRdb re-analysed the PCR reads in MiXCR, keeping a single row per CDR3 protein. The sample yields roughly 870,000 distinct CDR3 sequences, approximately 53% seen once. Sequencing was carried out using blood. The receptors come from a girl between 10 and 17 years old with multiple sclerosis. Each CDR3 is given with its conserved first and last residue. The D gene is left open where the match is weak. Some rows have no size entry. The others give once, few or many, or a class for an expanded clone.

j_call	d_call	v_call	clone_size	cdr3_nt	cdr3_aa
TRBJ1-5	TRBD1	TRBV25-1	NA	TGTGCCAGCAGTGGCCAGGACAGGGGGGATCAGCCCCAGCATTTT	CASSGQDRGDQPQHF
TRBJ2-1	NA	TRBV2	few	TGTGCCAGCAGCCTGGACTCGATCTCCTACAATGAGCAGTTCTTC	CASSLDSISYNEQFF
TRBJ1-1	TRBD1	TRBV12-5	NA	TGTGCTAGTCTTGACAGGGTACCTACTCGGGCTTTCTTT	CASLDRVPTRAFF
TRBJ1-2	NA	TRBV25-1	NA	TGTGCCAGCAGCGAGGGGGGTAGGGACTATGGCTACACCTTC	CASSEGGRDYGYTF
TRBJ2-3	TRBD2	TRBV5-1	many	TGCGCCAGCAGGGAACTCGCGGGGGGGCGCACAGATACGCAGTATTTT	CASRELAGGRTDTQYF
TRBJ2-3	NA	TRBV29-1	NA	TGCAGCGTTGCAAAAGTAGATACGCAGTATTTT	CSVAKVDTQYF
TRBJ2-5	NA	TRBV7-2	NA	TGTGCCAGCAGCTTATATGGTCGGGGGTACCAAGAGACCCAGTACTTC	CASSLYGRGYQETQYF
TRBJ2-3	TRBD2	TRBV29-1	few	TGCAGCGTTGAAGTTTGGGATCAGACTAGCGGAGCATACACAGATACGCAGTATTTT	CSVEVWDQTSGAYTDTQYF
TRBJ1-2	NA	TRBV7-6	NA	TGTGCCAGCACCGCCCTAGAAGCCCTTAACTCTAACTATGGCTACACCTTC	CASTALEALNSNYGYTF
TRBJ2-7	NA	TRBV5-1	NA	TGCGCCAGCAGCCTAGAGACACACTCCTACGAGCAGTACTTC	CASSLETHSYEQYF
TRBJ2-5	NA	TRBV6-5	NA	TGTGCCAGCAGTTACGACTGGGATATCCAAGAGACCCAGTACTTC	CASSYDWDIQETQYF
TRBJ2-3	NA	TRBV20-1	once	TGCAGTGCCGGGTGGGGTGGAAGCACAGATACGCAGTATTTT	CSAGWGGSTDTQYF
TRBJ2-5	TRBD1	TRBV20-1	NA	TGCAGTGCTGGACGGGACAGGGCCCCATCCTATACCCTGGAGCAGTACTTC	CSAGRDRAPSYTLEQYF
TRBJ2-3	TRBD2	TRBV5-1	NA	TGCGCCAGCAGCCTAAAAATACTAGCGTCCTACGGCTCTAGCACAGATACGCAGTATTTT	CASSLKILASYGSSTDTQYF
TRBJ2-1	NA	TRBV12-3/TRBV12-4	NA	TGTGCCAGCAGCTCCCCCCTTATCCATGAGCAGTTCTTC	CASSSPLIHEQFF
TRBJ2-1	TRBD1	TRBV29-1	NA	TGCAGCGGGAGGGGGACAGGGAGGTACAATGAGCAGTTCTTC	CSGRGTGRYNEQFF
TRBJ2-3	NA	TRBV5-5	NA	TGTGCCAGCATCCGCCAGGGTACAGATACGCAGTATTTT	CASIRQGTDTQYF
TRBJ2-1	NA	TRBV7-6	NA	TGTGCCAGCAGCTTAGAGGGCAGGGGAAATGAGCAGTTCTTC	CASSLEGRGNEQFF
TRBJ1-5	NA	TRBV27	NA	TGTGCCAGCAGTCCTTACAATCAGCCCCAGCATTTT	CASSPYNQPQHF